This record concerns one T cell receptor beta chain sequence. The entry originates in a study of blood T cell repertoires in COVID-19. Per the authors' pipeline: Amplification of reference gene primers provided the estimated nucleated cell counts. Assay: immunoSEQ multiplex PCR; the TCRdb copy retains only in-frame clones and omits some. Clonal size and the V and J genes are those of that table, whereas D and trimming came from the DNA. The profile shows over 50,000 clones, around 72% of them singletons. The clonotype was recovered from a human donor with active or convalescent COVID-19. The donor label of this sample is uncertain. The sample comprised peripheral blood.

In nucleotides, the CDR3 is TGTGCCAGCAGTCTAGGTGTGAACCCCTACGAGCAGTACTTC. This sequence encodes CASSLGVNPYEQYF. The chain uses TRBV28 and TRBJ2-7; D is uncertain. The V gene's germline CDR1 is MDHEN and CDR2 SYDVKM. There are 14 residues in the CDR3. Trimming removed 5 bases from V and 2 bases from J, with 13 bases in between.